This record covers a single T cell receptor (beta chain). As yet, its antigen is unknown. The CDR3 has 16 residues. The V and J ends lost 6 bases and 5 bases, in that order; junction bases with no gene match: 12. The data were taken from a study of blood T cells in healthy people across ages. PCR was performed a second time for 7 to 11 cycles using a sample-barcoded 5' primer and a J-beta primer mix. Each of the samples gave a minimum of 2.5 million paired-end reads that contained CDR3. TCRdb fed the 5' RACE reads into MiXCR, producing one record per CDR3 protein. This table holds around 620,000 distinct CDR3 sequences, 25% to 30% found once. Findings and limits, study-wide: Correlation between TCR beta diversity and naive T cell percentage was strong. Researchers deemed the diversity estimates from one million T cells underestimates.

The V call is TRBV12-3 or TRBV12-4, the J call TRBJ2-3, with 9 bases identical to TRBD2. The clonotype was recovered from a woman aged 70-85 years in good health. Sample: blood. The CDR3, as DNA: TGTGCCAGCAGCCGTGGGGGCGGGGGGGCCAGAGATACGCAGTATTTT. This codes for CASSRGGGGARDTQYF.